This T cell receptor beta chain was recorded in a study of shared clonotypes between healthy human individuals. Points from the study as a whole: Sequencing depth was expected to influence donor clonotype sharing.

This CDR3 contains 16 residues. Germline CDR1 is SGHRS and CDR2 is YFSETQ. V lost 6 bases to trimming and J lost 5 bases; unmatched junction nucleotides: 13. The data were produced by immunoSEQ multiplex PCR, yet TCRdb's version contains in-frame clones alone and is incomplete. The sample consists of 2 million to 2.5 million clones, 85% to 95% of them appearing once. Points on this clone: Its antigen remains unknown.

The sequence was collected from a man younger than 30 in good health. V and J are TRBV5-1 and TRBJ2-5; TRBD2 matches at 10 bases. Sample: naive CD4+ T cells sorted from blood. Subset in this sample: CD45RA+ positively selected. CDR3 amino acids: CASTPPLLAGVETQYF. CDR3 bases: TGCGCCAGCACCCCCCCCCTGCTAGCGGGAGTGGAGACCCAGTACTTC.